The 15 T cell receptor beta chains below all came from one sample that was sequenced in a study of follicular helper T cells after annual influenza vaccination. Repertoires were generated with immunoSEQ multiplex PCR, while TCRdb's copy carries only in-frame clones and drops some. The sample contains approximately 10,000 clones, 65% to 85% of which appear only once. As for time point: 2013-2014 season, 7 days after vaccination. The sample was CXCR5- memory CD4+ T cells sorted from blood, taken 7 days after influenza vaccination. These receptors originate from an adult who received the influenza vaccine.

This clone occurred once. This chain links TRBV7-9 with TRBJ2-5, with D perhaps TRBD2 (6 bases). Germline-derived CDR1 and CDR2 are SEHNR and FQNEAQ (reference sequence). V was cut by 5 bases and J by 0 bases, with 10 bases left in between. The CDR3 contains 14 residues. The CDR3 sequence: CASSARDYQETQYF. The CDR3 DNA sequence: TGTGCCAGCAGCGCCCGGGACTACCAAGAGACCCAGTACTTC.

This clone was found a few times. V is TRBV5-1 and J is TRBJ1-2; D remains unclear. Trimming cost V 4 bases and J 3 bases, with 7 bases left between them. The germline gives CDR1 SGHRS, CDR2 YFSETQ. The CDR3 consists of 12 residues. CDR3 protein: CASSEQHYGYTF. CDR3 sequence (DNA): TGCGCCAGCAGCGAACAGCACTATGGCTACACCTTC.

The V and J genes are TRBV5-1 and TRBJ2-1; TRBD1 agrees at 7 bases. With 1 base clipped from V and 4 bases from J, the junction kept 5 bases outside the gene matches. Germline-derived CDR1 and CDR2 are SGHRS and YFSETQ. The CDR3 spans 15 residues. In DNA, the CDR3 is TGCGCCAGCAGCTTGCCGGGACAGATATACAATGAGCAGTTCTTC. Translated: CASSLPGQIYNEQFF.

This chain uses TRBV5-1 with TRBJ1-2, with a weak D call TRBD1 (5 bases). This CDR3 contains 15 residues. Trimming took off 4 bases at V and 3 bases at J, with 16 bases between the two ends. CDR1 SGHRS and CDR2 YFSETQ come from the germline V gene. This CDR3 is CASSPGSGRDYGYTF. The CDR3 DNA reads as TGCGCCAGCAGCCCAGGGTCTGGAAGAGACTATGGCTACACCTTC.

The rearrangement uses TRBV18 and TRBJ2-7; 9 bases map to TRBD1. Germline V lookup: CDR1 KGHSH, CDR2 LQKENI. The CDR3 extends over 16 amino acids. V lost 2 bases and J lost 4; bases outside the gene matches: 9. The CDR3 region has the DNA TGTGCCAGCTCACCAGGGTCGGGACAGGGAAGGTACGAGCAGTACTTC. Its translation is CASSPGSGQGRYEQYF.

The V and J genes are TRBV10-3 and TRBJ2-3; a weak D match, TRBD2 (7 bases). CDR3 length: 16 residues. Germline V gene lookup returns CDR1 ENHRY and CDR2 SYGVKD. The V end lost 4 bases, the J end lost 1 base, and 15 bases lay between the germline ends. The CDR3 region has the DNA TGTGCCATCAGTGGACGGGGGGAGGGGGGCACAGATACGCAGTATTTT. Its translation: CAISGRGEGGTDTQYF.

This chain links TRBV6-5 with TRBJ1-5, with D maybe TRBD1 (6 bases). The germline CDR1 and CDR2 sequences are MNHEY and SVGAGI. The CDR3 runs to 15 residues. CDR3 sequence (DNA): TGTGCGACCAAGACCGAGGACAGTAGCAATCAGCCCCAGCATTTT. This sequence encodes CATKTEDSSNQPQHF.

This chain links TRBV7-9 with TRBJ2-2; 8 bases agree with TRBD1. CDR1 SEHNR and CDR2 FQNEAQ come from the germline V gene (reference sequence). This CDR3 is built from 14 residues. V trimming: 7 bases; J trimming: 6 bases; junction bases outside the gene matches: 7. CDR3 sequence reads: CASKRAGGPGELFF. CDR3 nucleotides: TGTGCCAGCAAGAGGGCAGGGGGCCCCGGGGAGCTGTTTTTT.

The chain recombines TRBV18 with TRBJ2-6; D may be TRBD1 (5 bases). CDR1 is KGHSH and CDR2 is LQKENI in the germline V gene. The CDR3 is 16 amino acids. Trimming removed 3 bases at V and 0 bases at J, with 9 bases between. The CDR3 loop is CASSPRQSSGANVLTF. The CDR3 coding sequence is TGTGCCAGCTCACCTAGACAGAGCTCTGGGGCCAACGTCCTGACTTTC.

The CDR3 DNA reads TGTGCCAGCAGGGCTAGCGGGAGGATTGAGCAGTTCTTC. This sequence encodes CASRASGRIEQFF. The V call is TRBV6-5, the J call TRBJ2-1, with TRBD2 matching 11 bases. There are 13 residues in the CDR3. Germline V gene data show CDR1 as MNHEY and CDR2 as SVGAGI. The junction had 4 bases not matched to a gene; V was cut back by 6 bases and J by 9 bases.

The rearrangement uses TRBV6-1 and TRBJ1-5, with 9 bases that match TRBD1. The V gene end was trimmed by 1 base and the J gene end by 6 bases; junction bases not matched to a gene: 10. CDR3 size: 17 residues. The germline V gene has CDR1 MNHNS and CDR2 SASEGT. The CDR3 here is CASSEEYGTGTSQPQHF. CDR3 bases: TGTGCCAGCAGTGAAGAATACGGGACAGGGACGAGTCAGCCCCAGCATTTT.

This chain uses TRBV18 with TRBJ1-3; 7 bases match TRBD1. CDR3 size: 15 residues. Germline lookup yields CDR1 KGHSH and CDR2 LQKENI. The V and J ends lost 4 bases and 0 bases, in that order; junction bases with no gene match: 3. CDR3: CASSLQGDSGNTIYF. The DNA of the CDR3 is TGTGCCAGCTCACTCCAGGGGGACTCTGGAAACACCATATATTTT.

The V gene is TRBV5-8, the J gene TRBJ2-7; a weak D match, TRBD1 (6 bases). The CDR3 spans 15 residues. V dropped 3 bases and J dropped 6 bases, with 19 bases sitting between them. From germline, CDR1 is SGHTS and CDR2 YDEGEE. In DNA, the CDR3 is TGTGCCAGCAGCTCGCTAGGGTTACAGGGCGGCGAGCAGTACTTC. It specifies CASSSLGLQGGEQYF.

This chain uses TRBV29-1 with TRBJ2-7, with D hard to call. The CDR3 has 11 amino acids. Germline lookup yields CDR1 SQVTM and CDR2 ANQGSEA. V lost 5 bases and J 2 bases, leaving 7 bases between the germline ends. The CDR3 DNA follows: TGCAGCGTTCAGGCACCCTACGAGCAGTACTTC. It is translated as CSVQAPYEQYF.

V and J are TRBV10-1 and TRBJ2-3; weak D call: TRBD2 (5 bases). Per the germline V gene, CDR1 is WNHNN and CDR2 is SYGVQD (reference sequence). Deletions cut 4 bases from V and 0 bases from J, with 5 bases between. The length of the CDR3 is 13 residues. The CDR3 DNA reads as TGCGCCAGCAGTGGCGGGAGCACAGATACGCAGTATTTT. As protein: CASSGGSTDTQYF.